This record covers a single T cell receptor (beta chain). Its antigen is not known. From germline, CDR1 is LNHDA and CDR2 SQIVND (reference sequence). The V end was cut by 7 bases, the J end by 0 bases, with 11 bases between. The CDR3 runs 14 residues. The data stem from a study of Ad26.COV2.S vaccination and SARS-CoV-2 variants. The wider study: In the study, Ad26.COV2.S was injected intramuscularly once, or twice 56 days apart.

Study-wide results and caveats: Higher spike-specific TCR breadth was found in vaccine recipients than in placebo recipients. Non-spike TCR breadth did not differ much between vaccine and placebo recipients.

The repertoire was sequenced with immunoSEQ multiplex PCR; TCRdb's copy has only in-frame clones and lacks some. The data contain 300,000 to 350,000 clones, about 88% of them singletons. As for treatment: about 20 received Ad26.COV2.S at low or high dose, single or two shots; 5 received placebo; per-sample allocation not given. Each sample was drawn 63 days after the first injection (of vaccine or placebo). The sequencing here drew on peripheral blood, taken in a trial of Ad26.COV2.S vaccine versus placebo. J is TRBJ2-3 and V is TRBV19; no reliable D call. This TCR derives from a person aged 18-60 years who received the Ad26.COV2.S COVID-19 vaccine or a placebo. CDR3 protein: CASKPHDSTDTQYF. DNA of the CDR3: TGTGCCAGTAAACCCCATGACAGCACAGATACGCAGTATTTT.